This T cell receptor (beta chain) was sequenced for a study of control samples from healthy donors and cancer patients. Generated by immunoSEQ multiplex PCR, the TCRdb table keeps only in-frame clones and is missing some. This table holds 150,000 to 200,000 clones. The TCR was taken from a woman in her 30s in good health. The sample consisted of blood.

CDR3 region: CASSQAGGAYGYTF. CDR3 in DNA: TGTGCCAGCAGCCAAGCGGGCGGGGCTTATGGCTACACCTTC. V is TRBV3-1 (or the pseudogene TRBV3-2) and J is TRBJ1-2; D possibly corresponds to TRBD1 (5 bases). Between the trimmed V and J ends, which lost 1 base and 5 bases, there was a span of 11 bases. Germline V lookup: CDR1 LGHDT, CDR2 YNNKEL (reference sequence). This CDR3 is 14 amino acids long.